This TCR beta chain was identified in a study of T cells after yellow fever vaccination. V shed 2 bases and J shed 8 bases, with 18 bases lying between them. The CDR3 loop spans 15 amino acids. Points on this clonotype: Its cognate antigen is unknown.

MiXCR was run by TCRdb on the 5' RACE reads, yielding one entry per CDR3 protein. In the table there are 250,000 to 300,000 distinct CDR3 sequences, approximately 5.2% of which are singletons. Study-level findings and limits: Of the clonotypes, a small share occurred in both CD4 and CD8 compartments.

The sequences come from CD4+ T cells sorted from PBMCs, collected on the day of the yellow fever booster vaccination. The V gene is TRBV12-3 or TRBV12-4, the J gene TRBJ1-2; no definite D call. This sequence was found in a man aged 18 to 35 who received the YFV17D yellow fever vaccine. DNA for the CDR3: TGTGCCAGCAGTTTAACCCCGGCGGGAAATGTGGGCTACACCTTC. This encodes CASSLTPAGNVGYTF.